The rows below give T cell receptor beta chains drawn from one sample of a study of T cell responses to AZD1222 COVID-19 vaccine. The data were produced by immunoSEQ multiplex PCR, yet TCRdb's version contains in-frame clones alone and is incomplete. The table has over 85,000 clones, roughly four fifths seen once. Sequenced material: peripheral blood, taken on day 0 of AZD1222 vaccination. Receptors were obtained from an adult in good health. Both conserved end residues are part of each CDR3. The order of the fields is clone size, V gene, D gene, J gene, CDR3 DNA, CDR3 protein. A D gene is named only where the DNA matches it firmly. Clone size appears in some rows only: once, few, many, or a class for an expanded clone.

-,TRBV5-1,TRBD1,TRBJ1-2,TGCGCCAGCAGCCCAGGGGGTTCTGACTATGGCTACACCTTC,CASSPGGSDYGYTF
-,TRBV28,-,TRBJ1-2,TGTGCCAGCAGTCTCTCAGGGCCAGGTGGCTACACCTTC,CASSLSGPGGYTF
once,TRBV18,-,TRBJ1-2,TGTGCCAGCTCGCCCGGACAGTCTAACTATGGCTACACCTTC,CASSPGQSNYGYTF
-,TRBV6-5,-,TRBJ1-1,TGTGCCAGCAAAAACTCGGGTGGGACTGAAGCTTTCTTT,CASKNSGGTEAFF
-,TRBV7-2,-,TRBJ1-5,TGTGCCAGCAGCCATGAGCATTTT,CASSHEHF
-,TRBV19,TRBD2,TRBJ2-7,TGTGCCAGTAGTATAGCAGCGACTAGCGGGTACGAGCAGTACTTC,CASSIAATSGYEQYF
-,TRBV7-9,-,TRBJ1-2,TGTGCCAGCAGCGCAAATAGGGGCTACACCTTC,CASSANRGYTF
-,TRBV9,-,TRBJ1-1,TGTGCCAGCAGCGGACGAACAGGGCTTATGAACACTGAAGCTTTCTTT,CASSGRTGLMNTEAFF
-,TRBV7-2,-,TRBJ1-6,TGTGCCAGCAGCTTAGTGGCACTCAGGGATTCACCCCTCCACTTT,CASSLVALRDSPLHF
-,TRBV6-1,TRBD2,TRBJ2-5,TGTGCCAGCAGTGAACCCCCCGGGAGGGCCCGGACCCAGTACTTC,CASSEPPGRARTQYF
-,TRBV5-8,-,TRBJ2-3,TGTGCCAGCAGCTTTGGGTCCGGGGCGCGGGAAGATACGCAGTATTTT,CASSFGSGAREDTQYF
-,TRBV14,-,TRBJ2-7,TGTGCCAGCAGCCTCTACGAGCAGTACTTC,CASSLYEQYF
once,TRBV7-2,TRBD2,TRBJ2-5,TGTGCCAGCAGCTACAGCGGGGCGGGCGAGACCCAGTACTTC,CASSYSGAGETQYF
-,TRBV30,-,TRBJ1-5,TGTGCCTGGACCCCCGGGGGGTACAATCAGCCCCAGCATTTT,CAWTPGGYNQPQHF
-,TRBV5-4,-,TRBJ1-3,TGTGCCAGCAGCTTGTGGGGTACCACTGGAAACACCATATATTTT,CASSLWGTTGNTIYF
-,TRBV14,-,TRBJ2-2,TGTGCCAGCAGCCCGGCCTCGAACACCGGGGAGCTGTTTTTT,CASSPASNTGELFF
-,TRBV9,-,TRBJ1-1,TGTGCCAGCAGCGTCACCCTGCAAACTGAAGCTTTCTTT,CASSVTLQTEAFF
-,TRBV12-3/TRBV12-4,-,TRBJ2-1,TGTGCCAGCAGTGAGCAGGGCGTACGTGAGCAGTTCTTC,CASSEQGVREQFF
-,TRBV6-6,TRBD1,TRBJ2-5,TGTGCCAGCAGTTACGGACAGGGGGTCGGGGAGACCCAGTACTTC,CASSYGQGVGETQYF
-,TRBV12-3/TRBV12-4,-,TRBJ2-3,TGTGCCAGCAGTTTCGCAGATCCAGATACGCAGTATTTT,CASSFADPDTQYF
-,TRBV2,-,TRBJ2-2,TGTGCCAGCACGGGTGTAGGCACCGGGGAGCTGTTTTTT,CASTGVGTGELFF
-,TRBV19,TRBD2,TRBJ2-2,TGTGCCAGTAGTATGGTGGGAGCGGGAGGGGACACCGGGGAGCTGTTTTTT,CASSMVGAGGDTGELFF
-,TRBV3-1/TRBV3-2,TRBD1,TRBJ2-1,TGTGCCAGCAGCCCCGGGACAGGGATGTACAATGAGCAGTTCTTC,CASSPGTGMYNEQFF
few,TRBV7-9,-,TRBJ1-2,TGTGCCAGCAGCTTAAACAGGCGGACCGATGGCTACACCTTC,CASSLNRRTDGYTF
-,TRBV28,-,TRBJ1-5,TGTGCCAGCAGCTACACCCTGGGGGGAAATCAGCCCCAGCATTTT,CASSYTLGGNQPQHF
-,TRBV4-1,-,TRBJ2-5,TGCGCCAGCAGCCGCGTACTCCAAGAGACCCAGTACTTC,CASSRVLQETQYF
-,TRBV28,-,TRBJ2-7,TGTGCCAGCAGTTCCCCCCCCGGGGGGCATGTGTACGAGCAGTACTTC,CASSSPPGGHVYEQYF
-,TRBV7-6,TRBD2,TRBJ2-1,TGTGCCAGCAGCTTACAACAGGGACTAGCAAGCCCCTCTACTGAGCAGTTCTTC,CASSLQQGLASPSTEQFF
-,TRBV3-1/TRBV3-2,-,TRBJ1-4,TGTGCCAGCAGCCTTCGCCGCAGGGACAATGAAAAACTGTTTTTT,CASSLRRRDNEKLFF
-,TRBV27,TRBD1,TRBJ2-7,TGTGCCAGCAGCAAGACCGGGACAGGGGGTTTCGACGAGCAGTACTTC,CASSKTGTGGFDEQYF
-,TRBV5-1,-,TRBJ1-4,TGCGCCAGCAGCTTGGGAGACGCAACTAATGAAAAACTGTTTTTT,CASSLGDATNEKLFF
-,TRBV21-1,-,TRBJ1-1,TGTGCCTCCGAGGGGTGGGCCTGCGCTGAAGCTTTCTTT,CASEGWACAEAFF
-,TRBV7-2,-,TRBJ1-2,TGTGCCAGCACCGCGGGATTGAACTATGGCTACACCTTC,CASTAGLNYGYTF
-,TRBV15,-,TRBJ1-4,TGTGCCACCAGCAGAGGAGGTAGCGGGGGAGAAAAACTGTTTTTT,CATSRGGSGGEKLFF
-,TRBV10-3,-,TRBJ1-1,TGTGCCATCAGCGGGGGGGGAGTTGGCACTGAAGCTTTCTTT,CAISGGGVGTEAFF
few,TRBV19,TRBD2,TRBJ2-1,TGTGCCAGTTCCTATGGTCGGATCCGAACTAGCGGGAGTCCCAATGAGCAGTTCTTC,CASSYGRIRTSGSPNEQFF
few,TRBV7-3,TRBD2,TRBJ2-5,TGTGCCAGCAGCTTAGTAGCGGGGGACCAAGAGACCCAGTACTTC,CASSLVAGDQETQYF
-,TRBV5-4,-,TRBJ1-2,TGTGCCAGCAGCACCGCGGGGGGTGGTCTCCATGGCTACACCTTC,CASSTAGGGLHGYTF
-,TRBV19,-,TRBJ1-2,TGTGCCAGTAGGTCTGCAGTCTATGGCTACACCTTC,CASRSAVYGYTF
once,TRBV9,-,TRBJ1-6,TGTGCCAGCAGCGGGGAGCCCTCAGGGGATTCACCCCTCCACTTT,CASSGEPSGDSPLHF
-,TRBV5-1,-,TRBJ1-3,TGCGCCAGCAGCCCGGGACGAAGCTCTGGAAACACCATATATTTT,CASSPGRSSGNTIYF
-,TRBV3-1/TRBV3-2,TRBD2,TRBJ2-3,TGTGCCAGCAGCCATACACTAGCGCGCACAGATACGCAGTATTTT,CASSHTLARTDTQYF
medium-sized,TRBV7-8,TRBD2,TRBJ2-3,TGTGCCAGCAGCACAGCCCACTCGACTAGCGGGGGGGCGCGTACGCAGTATTTT,CASSTAHSTSGGARTQYF
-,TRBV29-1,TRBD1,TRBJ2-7,TGCAGCGTTGAGGGACAGGGGGCGAACGAGCAGTACTTC,CSVEGQGANEQYF
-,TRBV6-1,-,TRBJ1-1,TGTGCCAGCAGTGAAAGGGTCTTGAACACTGAAGCTTTCTTT,CASSERVLNTEAFF
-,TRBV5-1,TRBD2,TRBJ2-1,TGCGCCAGCAGCTCGGGACTAGCGGGAGTAGTTGAGCAGTTCTTC,CASSSGLAGVVEQFF
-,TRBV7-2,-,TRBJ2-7,TGTGCCAGCAGCTCTGATTTACAGACGTCGAGGGAGCAGTACTTC,CASSSDLQTSREQYF
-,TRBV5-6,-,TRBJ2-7,TGTGCCAGCAGCTTGAGGAGGTCGTCATCCTACGAGCAGTACTTC,CASSLRRSSSYEQYF
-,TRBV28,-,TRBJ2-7,TGTGCCAGCACCGGCGTAGACTACGAGCAGTACTTC,CASTGVDYEQYF
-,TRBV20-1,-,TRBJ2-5,TGCAGTGCCCTCCCCCGAGAGACCCAGTACTTC,CSALPRETQYF
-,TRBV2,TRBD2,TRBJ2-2,TGTGCCAGCAGTGGGACTAGCGGGAGGAACACCGGGGAGCTGTTTTTT,CASSGTSGRNTGELFF
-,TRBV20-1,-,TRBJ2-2,TGCAGTGCTAGTGGTAACACCGGGGAGCTGTTTTTT,CSASGNTGELFF
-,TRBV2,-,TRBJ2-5,TGTGCCAGCAGTGCCGCAGGGGCGCAGGGAGAGACCCAGTACTTC,CASSAAGAQGETQYF
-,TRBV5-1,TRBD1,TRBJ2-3,TGCGCCAGCAGCCGGGACAGGGCTAGCACAGATACGCAGTATTTT,CASSRDRASTDTQYF
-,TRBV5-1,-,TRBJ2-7,TGCGCCAGCAGAATTACCGGCGGGACAGCAACCTACGAGCAGTACTTC,CASRITGGTATYEQYF
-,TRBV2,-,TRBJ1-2,TGTGCCAGCAGTGTTTTGGTTAACTATGGCTACACCTTC,CASSVLVNYGYTF
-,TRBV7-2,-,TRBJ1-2,TGTGCCAGCAGCTTAGAAGGTCCGGGGAATAGCTATGGCTACACCTTC,CASSLEGPGNSYGYTF
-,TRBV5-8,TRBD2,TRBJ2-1,TGTGCCAGCAGCTCGCGGGGGAGCTCCTACAATGAGCAGTTCTTC,CASSSRGSSYNEQFF
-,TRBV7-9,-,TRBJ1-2,TGTGCCAGCAGCTTAGTGTCCCCTTCAGGCTACACCTTC,CASSLVSPSGYTF
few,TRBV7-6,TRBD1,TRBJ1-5,TGTGCCAGCAGCTCAGAGGTCGGGACAGGGGGCGCGGGCAATCAGCCCCAGCATTTT,CASSSEVGTGGAGNQPQHF